Following are 15 T cell receptor beta chains from one sample sequenced in a study of T cell clonality in common variable immunodeficiency. Study-wide results and limits: Reportedly, TCR beta sequences from common variable immunodeficiency showed fewer deletions and N-nucleotide insertions.

Their target antigens are unknown. Repertoires were generated with immunoSEQ multiplex PCR, while TCRdb's copy carries only in-frame clones and drops some. This repertoire holds around 15,000 clones, and none appear only once. The sample consisted of peripheral blood mononuclear cells. Source of these receptors: a human donor with common variable immunodeficiency.

To note about this clone: The read falls 3 residues short of the CDR3 end, and the missing part is taken from the germline J gene. The chain is built from TRBV16 and TRBJ2-1; possibly TRBD1 for D (6 bases). The CDR3 covers 13 residues. Germline CDR1 is KGHSY and CDR2 is FQNENV. V was shortened by 3 bases and J by 8 bases, with 11 bases between the two germline ends. The CDR3: CASSQGRGDEQFF. The sequenced CDR3 bases are TGTGCCAGCAGCCAGGGCAGGGGTGATGAG.

Comments on this clone: The CDR3 extends 3 residues past the end of the read, so its final part is completed from the germline J gene. This sequence joins TRBV30 and TRBJ2-3, with D perhaps matching TRBD1 (6 bases). This CDR3 region has 15 residues. Germline V lookup: CDR1 GTSNPN, CDR2 SVGIG (reference sequence). Trimming took 0 bases from V and 3 from J, leaving 13 bases between them. This CDR3 reads CAWSVWSGETDTQYF. The sequenced part of the CDR3 DNA is TGTGCCTGGAGTGTTTGGTCAGGGGAAACAGATACG. Looking up the rest from reference TRBV30 and TRBJ2-3 gives the full variable domain: SQTIHQWPATLVQPVGSPLSLECTVEGTSNPNLYWYRQAAGRGLQLLFYSVGIGQISSEVPQNLSASRPQDRQFILSSKKLLLSDSGFYLCAWSVWSGETDTQYFGPGTRLTVL.

This clone has just a few counts. The read ends 3 residues shy of where the CDR3 ends; the end is completed using the germline J gene. The chain has TRBV5-1 and TRBJ2-7, with 11 positions matching TRBD2. Germline V CDR1 and CDR2: SGHRS, YFSETQ. With 5 bases clipped from V and 6 bases from J, the junction kept 7 bases outside the gene matches. This CDR3 has 14 residues. CDR3 protein: CASSPTSGGSEQYF. The CDR3 DNA, read in part, is TGCGCCAGCAGTCCTACTAGCGGGGGAAGCGAG.

This clone was detected ten times or more. The read finishes 3 residues shy of the CDR3 end, and the germline J gene is used to complete it. The chain employs TRBV2 and TRBJ2-3; 11 bases fit TRBD2. There are 15 residues in the CDR3. J was trimmed by 4 bases and V by 6 bases; bases with no gene match: 6. Germline-derived CDR1 and CDR2 are SNHLY and FYNNEI. CDR3 region: CASRDSGGVADTQYF. The CDR3 bases that were read are TGTGCCAGCAGGGATAGCGGGGGGGTCGCAGATACG.

In its sample, this clone is medium-sized. The read ends 3 residues before the CDR3 terminus; that terminus is restored from the germline J gene. The genes are TRBV9 and TRBJ1-3; 7 nucleotides align to TRBD1. The junction had 4 bases not matched to a gene; V was cut back by 4 bases and J by 6 bases. Germline CDR1 SGDLS, CDR2 YYNGEE. This CDR3 has 13 amino acids. CDR3 DNA, as far as it was read: TGTGCCAGCAGCCCCGGGACAGCAAACACC. As protein: CASSPGTANT. The whole CDR3 region reads CASSPGTANTIYF.

This clone was observed many times. The read is 3 residues too short to cover the CDR3 end, so that end is filled in from the germline J gene. The rearrangement joins TRBV2 to TRBJ2-1, with unresolved D. This CDR3 is built from 10 residues. The germline CDR1 and CDR2 sequences are SNHLY and FYNNEI. V was pared by 6 bases and J by 8 bases, with 5 bases between. The CDR3 DNA, read in part, is TGTGCCAGCAGGGGCGATGAG. This gives the protein CASRGDE. The full CDR3 is CASRGDEQFF.

As concerns this clone: A read error may produce the germline difference seen at one junction end. The read ends 3 residues early relative to the CDR3; the germline J gene fills the gap. The V gene is TRBV7-9, the J gene TRBJ1-1; no clear D. Germline V CDR1 and CDR2: SEHNR, FQNEAQ (reference sequence). This CDR3 is built from 12 residues. Incomplete CDR3 DNA: TGTTCCAGCACCTTGACAATTCCTGAA. It yields the protein CSSTLTIPE. In full, the CDR3 reads CSSTLTIPEAFF. Complete variable domain (other parts from reference TRBV7-9 and TRBJ1-1): DTGVSQNPRHKITKRGQNVTFRCDPISEHNRLYWYRQTLGQGPEFLTYFQNEAQLEKSRLLSDRFSAERPKGSFSTLEIQRTEQGDSAMYLCSSTLTIPEAFFGQGTRLTVV.

By sample fraction, this clone is medium-sized. The CDR3 end is not reached by the read, which stops 3 residues before it; the germline J gene fills it in. The rearrangement joins TRBV30 to TRBJ1-4; D gene unclear. Germline-derived CDR1 and CDR2 are GTSNPN and SVGIG (reference sequence). Trimming took 0 bases from V and 2 from J, leaving 10 bases between them. CDR3 length equals 15 residues. The CDR3 bases that were read are TGTGCCTGGAGTGTATTTACCGGGACTAATGAAAAA. It specifies CAWSVFTGTNEK. The CDR3, in full, reads CAWSVFTGTNEKLFF.

This clone was recorded many times. The read stops 3 residues short of the end of the CDR3; the missing end is completed from the germline J gene. The rearrangement uses TRBV7-9 and TRBJ2-1; D is ambiguous. The ends were cut back, 5 bases at V and 1 base at J, with 9 bases in the middle. Germline V CDR1 and CDR2: SEHNR, FQNEAQ (reference sequence). The CDR3 contains 14 residues. The CDR3 protein is CASSADTSYNEQFF. The sequenced part of the CDR3 DNA is TGTGCCAGCAGCGCTGACACGTCCTACAATGAG. Combining the CDR3 with reference TRBV7-9 and TRBJ2-1 gives the whole variable domain DTGVSQNPRHKITKRGQNVTFRCDPISEHNRLYWYRQTLGQGPEFLTYFQNEAQLEKSRLLSDRFSAERPKGSFSTLEIQRTEQGDSAMYLCASSADTSYNEQFFGPGTRLTVL.

In its sample, this clone was seen a few times. The read ends 3 residues before the CDR3 terminus; that terminus is restored from the germline J gene. The chain carries TRBV7-6 and TRBJ1-5; D not certain. CDR3 length equals 15 residues. Looked up from germline, CDR1 is SGHVS and CDR2 is FNYEAQ. V shed 5 bases and J shed 3 bases, with 14 bases lying between them. The CDR3 protein is CASSPVGTDNQPQHF. The sequenced part of the CDR3 DNA is TGTGCCAGCAGCCCCGTAGGTACAGACAATCAGCCC. The full variable domain, completed using reference TRBV7-6 and TRBJ1-5, is GAGVSQSPRYKVTKRGQDVALRCDPISGHVSLYWYRQALGQGPEFLTYFNYEAQQDKSGLPNDRFSAERPEGSISTLTIQRTEQRDSAMYRCASSPVGTDNQPQHFGDGTRLSIL.

Comment on this clone: The CDR3 extends 3 residues past the end of the read, so its final part is completed from the germline J gene. The chain is built from TRBV19 and TRBJ2-2; D uncertain. The CDR3 consists of 13 residues. Trimming removed 3 bases from V and 6 bases from J, with 8 bases in between. Looked up from germline, CDR1 is LNHDA and CDR2 is SQIVND (reference sequence). The CDR3 DNA, read in part, is TGTGCCAGTAGTATTGAGGTATCCGGGGAG. Its protein is CASSIEVSGE. The full CDR3 reads CASSIEVSGELFF.

This clone occurred many times. Sequencing ends 3 residues short of the CDR3 end; the germline J gene provides the rest. The V and J genes are TRBV18 and TRBJ1-4; no definite D call. CDR1 and CDR2 from the germline V gene are KGHSH and LQKENI. Trimming stripped 6 bases from V and 1 base from J, with 12 bases between. This CDR3 is 15 amino acids long. CDR3 protein: CASSPSSGTNEKLFF. CDR3 DNA, as far as it was read: TGTGCCAGCTCGCCAAGTTCGGGAACTAATGAAAAA.

This clone was recorded at least ten times. The CDR3 loop reads CSVTGTVNYEQYF. Incomplete CDR3 DNA: TGCAGCGTCACCGGGACAGTAAACTACGAG. The chain has TRBV29-1 and TRBJ2-7, with 7 bases fitting TRBD1. The read halts 3 residues ahead of the CDR3 end, with the missing end drawn from the germline J gene. V dropped 6 bases and J dropped 3; count of bases not matched to a gene: 8. The germline CDR1 and CDR2 sequences are SQVTM and ANQGSEA. CDR3 length: 13 residues.

This clone came up many times. The sequence runs out 3 residues before the end of the CDR3; the remainder is reconstructed from the germline J gene. The chain combines TRBV5-1 with TRBJ2-5; 9 positions match TRBD2. Germline CDR1 is SGHRS and CDR2 is YFSETQ. J was trimmed by 2 bases and V by 1 base; bases with no gene match: 12. This CDR3 contains 18 residues. CDR3 loop: CASSLSWVAGVDQETQYF. CDR3 DNA (partial): TGCGCCAGCAGCTTGTCGTGGGTAGCGGGGGTTGATCAAGAGACC.

Ten or more counts support this clone. Read data end 3 residues before the CDR3 end; the end is taken from the germline J gene. The chain carries TRBV20-1 and TRBJ1-5; weak D call: TRBD1 (5 bases). CDR1 is DFQATT, CDR2 SNEGSKA, per germline (reference sequence). Trimming shortened V by 1 base and J by 3 bases, and 10 bases separated the two germline ends. The CDR3 runs 14 residues. CDR3 residues: CSARGQGANQPQHF. The sequenced CDR3 bases are TGCAGTGCTAGAGGGCAGGGAGCCAATCAGCCC.